Presented here are 8 T cell receptor beta chains from one specimen sequenced in a study of blood T cell repertoires in COVID-19. Assay used: immunoSEQ multiplex PCR; TCRdb lists only in-frame clones, some missing. The sample lists some 250,000 clones; approximately 91% were seen once. The specimen was PBMCs or T cells enriched from blood (not recorded which). The receptor source for this set is a human donor in a cohort exposed to, infected with or recovered from COVID-19 (not recorded which). The donor label of this sample is uncertain.

The rearrangement joins TRBV6-5 to TRBJ1-4; 7 bases map to TRBD1. V was clipped by 4 bases and J by 6 bases; unmatched bases: 5. Germline V gene sequence: CDR1 MNHEY, CDR2 SVGAGI. This CDR3 has 14 amino acids. The CDR3 nucleotides are TGTGCCAGCAGTTCCCACAGGGGAGATGAAAAACTGTTTTTT. Protein: CASSSHRGDEKLFF.

The chain has TRBV5-8 and TRBJ1-5; 9 bases are a match to TRBD1. V gave up 7 bases and J gave up 4 bases; unmatched junction bases: 3. There are 13 residues in the CDR3. Germline V gives CDR1 SGHTS, CDR2 YDEGEE. CDR3 residues: CASEDRGNQPQHF. CDR3 nucleotide sequence: TGTGCCAGCGAGGACAGGGGAAATCAGCCCCAGCATTTT.

V usage is TRBV30 and J usage is TRBJ2-3; maybe TRBD2 (5 bases). Trimming stripped 0 bases from V and 0 bases from J, with 13 bases between. CDR1 GTSNPN and CDR2 SVGIG come from the germline V gene (reference sequence). The CDR3 contains 16 residues. In nucleotides, the CDR3 is TGTGCCTGGAGTGTAGGAGGACCTAGGAGCACAGATACGCAGTATTTT. Its protein product is CAWSVGGPRSTDTQYF. The full variable domain, completed using reference TRBV30 and TRBJ2-3, is SQTIHQWPATLVQPVGSPLSLECTVEGTSNPNLYWYRQAAGRGLQLLFYSVGIGQISSEVPQNLSASRPQDRQFILSSKKLLLSDSGFYLCAWSVGGPRSTDTQYFGPGTRLTVL.

The rearrangement links TRBV5-5 to TRBJ2-1; D possibly corresponds to TRBD1 (5 bases). Trimming took off 4 bases at V and 7 bases at J, with 18 bases between the two ends. The germline CDR1 and CDR2 sequences are SGHKS and YYEKEE (reference sequence). The CDR3 has 15 residues. The CDR3 bases are TGTGCCAGCAGCCCCAGGGTTGTAGCTGGTAATGAGCAGTTCTTC. Translation gives CASSPRVVAGNEQFF.

The rearrangement links TRBV7-9 to TRBJ2-7; D remains unclear. The CDR3 has 15 amino acids. Germline CDR1 is SEHNR and CDR2 is FQNEAQ (reference sequence). V gave up 1 base and J gave up 0 bases, with 10 bases separating them. CDR3 protein: CASSLVGWSSYEQYF. In DNA, the CDR3 is TGTGCCAGCAGCTTAGTAGGCTGGAGCTCCTACGAGCAGTACTTC. The complete variable domain, with remaining parts taken from reference TRBV7-9 and TRBJ2-7, reads DTGVSQNPRHKITKRGQNVTFRCDPISEHNRLYWYRQTLGQGPEFLTYFQNEAQLEKSRLLSDRFSAERPKGSFSTLEIQRTEQGDSAMYLCASSLVGWSSYEQYFGPGTRLTVT.

V gene TRBV15 combines with J gene TRBJ2-7, with 9 bases that match TRBD1. V lost 0 bases and J lost 2; bases outside the gene matches: 5. Germline V gene data show CDR1 as LNHNV and CDR2 as YYDKDF (reference sequence). This CDR3 spans 16 amino acids. The CDR3 bases are TGTGCCACCAGCAGAGAGTGGACAGGGGTCACCTACGAGCAGTACTTC. This sequence encodes CATSREWTGVTYEQYF.

The chain employs TRBV30 and TRBJ1-2; 7 bases are a match to TRBD1. Germline assignment: CDR1 GTSNPN and CDR2 SVGIG (reference sequence). V trimming: 0 bases; J trimming: 4 bases; junction bases outside the gene matches: 5. This CDR3 is built from 14 residues. CDR3 amino acids: CAWSVTGQPYGYTF. The CDR3 DNA reads TGTGCCTGGAGTGTAACGGGACAGCCCTATGGCTACACCTTC. Using reference TRBV30 and TRBJ1-2 for the parts outside the CDR3, the full variable domain is SQTIHQWPATLVQPVGSPLSLECTVEGTSNPNLYWYRQAAGRGLQLLFYSVGIGQISSEVPQNLSASRPQDRQFILSSKKLLLSDSGFYLCAWSVTGQPYGYTFGSGTRLTVV.

V is TRBV5-4 and J is TRBJ1-2, with TRBD1 as a possible D gene (5 bases). This CDR3 comprises 15 residues. CDR1 SGHNT and CDR2 YYREEE come from the germline V gene (reference sequence). V lost 0 bases to trimming and J lost 6 bases, with 15 bases between them. The CDR3 sequence is CASSLEAGGIDGYTF. The CDR3 DNA reads as TGTGCCAGCAGCTTGGAAGCGGGGGGGATTGATGGCTACACCTTC.